The 28 T cell receptor beta chains in this list originate from one sample, sequenced in a study of CXCR3-negative and CXCR3-positive naive CD8 T cells. Study-level points and caveats: Compared with CXCR3-negative naive cells, CXCR3-positive naive cells showed more hydrophobic TRB CDR3s.

Their antigens remain unidentified. UMI-tagged TRB cDNA libraries were built via 5' RACE. TCRdb re-called the 5' RACE reads; every CDR3 protein appears as one record, without DNA. This table holds roughly 100,000 distinct CDR3 sequences. The material sequenced was naive CXCR3+ CD8+ T cells from blood. Subset in this sample: CD45RO-CCR7+CD27+CD95- naive CD8+ T cells expressing CXCR3 (TNR3+). These receptors were collected from a human donor in good health. Some clones in this sample may be carry-over from other donors' samples.

The V and J genes are TRBV27 and TRBJ1-1; TCRdb calls TRBD1, which cannot be checked without DNA. The CDR3 runs 15 residues. Germline V gene data show CDR1 as MNHEY and CDR2 as SMNVEV (reference sequence). The CDR3 is CASFRGRLDNTEAFF.

V usage is TRBV20-1 and J usage is TRBJ1-2; lacking DNA, the TRBD1 call made by TCRdb goes unchecked. CDR1 is DFQATT, CDR2 SNEGSKA, per germline (reference sequence). The CDR3 consists of 12 residues. The CDR3 spells CSAQTGASGYTF.

The J gene is TRBJ2-3, the V gene TRBV11-2. The CDR3 is 15 residues long. Germline assignment: CDR1 SGHAT and CDR2 FQNNGV. CDR3 protein: CASSLGAFGTDTQYF.

This chain uses TRBV5-5 with TRBJ2-3; the D call from TCRdb, TRBD1, cannot be confirmed without DNA. Germline-derived CDR1 and CDR2 are SGHKS and YYEKEE (reference sequence). CDR3 length: 16 residues. The CDR3 sequence: CASSFGTAPMTDTQYF.

V and J are TRBV13 and TRBJ1-1; the TRBD1 assignment by TCRdb is unverifiable without DNA. There are 14 residues in the CDR3. Germline values: CDR1 PRHDT, CDR2 FYEKMQ (reference sequence). CDR3: CASSLGAGGTEAFF.

The chain is built from TRBV15 and TRBJ2-7; TCRdb reports TRBD1, a call that lacks DNA to check it against. The length of the CDR3 is 15 residues. Germline CDR1 reads LNHNV; CDR2 reads YYDKDF (reference sequence). This chain's CDR3 is CATSSLGETTYEQYF.

J is TRBJ1-2 and V is TRBV27. The CDR3 extends over 13 amino acids. From germline, CDR1 is MNHEY and CDR2 SMNVEV (reference sequence). CDR3 amino acids: CASSLTANYGYTF.

CDR3 residues: CASKSLGGHDIEQFF. The chain employs TRBV7-9 and TRBJ2-1; TCRdb picks TRBD1, but there is no DNA to check that call. Germline V gene sequence: CDR1 SEHNR, CDR2 FQNEAQ (reference sequence). This CDR3 region has 15 residues.

The gene calls are TRBV10-1 and TRBJ1-4; the TCRdb call, TRBD1, lacks DNA for checking. Germline V gives CDR1 WNHNN, CDR2 SYGVQD (reference sequence). This CDR3 is 15 amino acids long. The CDR3 here is CASTEGGRSGEKLFF.

The chain joins TRBV6-2 or TRBV6-3 to TRBJ2-1. Germline CDR1 is MNHEY and CDR2 is SVGEGT. The CDR3 contains 13 residues. CDR3 residues: CASSYGRLDEQFF.

The V call is TRBV2, the J call TRBJ2-3; TCRdb calls TRBD2, which cannot be checked without DNA. Germline loops: CDR1 SNHLY, CDR2 FYNNEI. The CDR3 sequence is 18 residues long. CDR3 loop: CASSHPSGLAGNQHTQYF.

The chain carries TRBV11-2 and TRBJ2-7. The CDR3 runs to 12 residues. Per germline, CDR1 SGHAT and CDR2 FQNNGV. This chain's CDR3 is CASRPTSYEQYF.

The chain recombines TRBV29-1 with TRBJ1-5; no DNA is available, so the TRBD1 call from TCRdb remains unchecked. The germline V gene has CDR1 SQVTM and CDR2 ANQGSEA. This CDR3 has 12 amino acids. The CDR3 sequence: CSVWGGGQPQHF.

V is TRBV6-6 and J is TRBJ2-1. This CDR3 has 16 amino acids. CDR1 and CDR2 from the germline V gene are MNHNY and SVGAGI (reference sequence). CDR3 protein: CASSSQERVLHNEQFF.

V usage is TRBV30 and J usage is TRBJ2-7. The germline V gene encodes CDR1 GTSNPN and CDR2 SVGIG (reference sequence). CDR3 length: 14 amino acids. The CDR3 protein is CAWSVRGSIYEQYF. Complete variable domain (other parts from reference TRBV30 and TRBJ2-7): SQTIHQWPATLVQPVGSPLSLECTVEGTSNPNLYWYRQAAGRGLQLLFYSVGIGQISSEVPQNLSASRPQDRQFILSSKKLLLSDSGFYLCAWSVRGSIYEQYFGPGTRLTVT.

The V and J genes are TRBV5-1 and TRBJ2-5. The CDR3 is 15 residues long. Germline V gene data show CDR1 as SGHRS and CDR2 as YFSETQ. CDR3: CASSLAQGFQETQYF.

The chain is built from TRBV20-1 and TRBJ2-1; the TCRdb call, TRBD2, lacks DNA for checking. The CDR3 length is 15 residues. From germline, CDR1 is DFQATT and CDR2 SNEGSKA (reference sequence). The CDR3 sequence: CSARSGTSGSNEQFF.

This rearrangement joins TRBV11-1 to TRBJ2-3; TCRdb's D call, TRBD2, is unchecked because there is no DNA. The germline CDR1 and CDR2 sequences are SGHAT and FQDESV (reference sequence). This CDR3 is built from 15 residues. CDR3 loop: CASRAGLAVTDTQYF.

CDR3 in amino acids: CASSFPGPGPYGYTF. The V call is TRBV7-9, the J call TRBJ1-2. Germline V gives CDR1 SEHNR, CDR2 FQNEAQ (reference sequence). The CDR3 is 15 amino acids.

The genes are TRBV6-5 and TRBJ1-1; the D gene TCRdb calls, TRBD1, cannot be checked with no DNA. Germline V gives CDR1 MNHEY, CDR2 SVGAGI. The CDR3 length is 16 residues. CDR3: CASSYRLEGQLPEAFF.

V gene TRBV3-1 combines with J gene TRBJ2-3; no DNA is available, so the TRBD2 call from TCRdb remains unchecked. The CDR3 covers 16 residues. The germline CDR1 and CDR2 sequences are LGHDT and YNNKEL (reference sequence). The CDR3 sequence: CASSSDDQAGSDTQYF.

The chain recombines TRBV29-1 with TRBJ2-2; TCRdb selects TRBD2, and the lack of DNA leaves this call unchecked. Per germline, CDR1 SQVTM and CDR2 ANQGSEA. There are 15 residues in the CDR3. The CDR3 is CSVESAEKNTGELFF.

The rearrangement uses TRBV28 and TRBJ2-3; TCRdb's D call of TRBD2 is untestable without DNA. In germline, CDR1 is MDHEN, CDR2 SYDVKM. This CDR3 region has 14 residues. CDR3 sequence reads: CASSQRESTDTQYF.

V gene TRBV12-3 or TRBV12-4 combines with J gene TRBJ2-2; TCRdb's D call of TRBD2 is untestable without DNA. The CDR3 consists of 11 residues. CDR3 sequence: CASSPPGELFF.

This chain joins TRBV6-6 and TRBJ1-1; TCRdb designates TRBD1, a call that cannot be tested without DNA. From germline, CDR1 is MNHNY and CDR2 SVGAGI (reference sequence). The length of the CDR3 is 14 residues. The CDR3 reads CASSYSSGTNEAFF.

V usage is TRBV28 and J usage is TRBJ1-2; TCRdb's D call of TRBD1 is untestable without DNA. CDR1 and CDR2 from the germline V gene are MDHEN and SYDVKM. This CDR3 spans 15 amino acids. The CDR3 sequence: CASSSLTGSVYGYTF.

The genes are TRBV7-2 and TRBJ2-5; TCRdb returns TRBD1, unconfirmable since there is no DNA. Germline assignment: CDR1 SGHTA and CDR2 FQGNSA. The CDR3 totals 15 residues. The CDR3: CASSLEDPLPGTQYF. Full variable domain (missing parts from reference TRBV7-2 and TRBJ2-5): GAGVSQSPSNKVTEKGKDVELRCDPISGHTALYWYRQSLGQGLEFLIYFQGNSAPDKSGLPSDRFSAERTGGSVSTLTIQRTQQEDSAVYLCASSLEDPLPGTQYFGPGTRLLVL.

The CDR3 loop is CASSWGTVSYEQYF. This chain uses TRBV5-6 with TRBJ2-7; as DNA is missing, the TRBD2 call by TCRdb cannot be tested. CDR3 length: 14 residues. The V gene's germline CDR1 is SGHDT and CDR2 YYEEEE.